The 4 T cell receptor beta chains below come from one sample, sequenced in a study of technical replicates of blood from several donors. Sequencing used immunoSEQ multiplex PCR; TCRdb keeps in-frame clones, though not all of them. The sample contains about 82,000 clones, nearly 96% of which appear only once. The material sequenced was T cells isolated from PBMCs. The source of these receptors is a human donor in good health.

The chain has TRBV11-2 and TRBJ2-7, with TRBD2 matching 7 bases. In germline, CDR1 is SGHAT, CDR2 FQNNGV. CDR3 length equals 15 residues. The V segment lost 0 bases and the J segment 4 bases; nucleotides outside the gene matches: 6. DNA of the CDR3: TGTGCCAGCAGCTTAGAAGGATTAGCGGGTTACGAGCAGTACTTC. Translation gives CASSLEGLAGYEQYF. Supplemented by reference TRBV11-2 and TRBJ2-7, the full variable domain reads EAGVAQSPRYKIIEKRQSVAFWCNPISGHATLYWYQQILGQGPKLLIQFQNNGVVDDSQLPKDRFSAERLKGVDSTLKIQPAKLEDSAVYLCASSLEGLAGYEQYFGPGTRLTVT.

The V call is TRBV4-1, the J call TRBJ2-1; D might be TRBD2 (5 bases). The CDR3 length is 16 residues. V was cut by 2 bases and J by 4 bases, with 15 bases left in between. Per germline, CDR1 MGHRA and CDR2 YSYEKL. CDR3 nucleotide sequence: TGCGCCAGCAGCCAACTCCGGGAATCCCTTTACAATGAGCAGTTCTTC. Amino acid sequence: CASSQLRESLYNEQFF.

The V gene is TRBV6-1, the J gene TRBJ1-3, with D hard to call. From germline, CDR1 is MNHNS and CDR2 SASEGT. The CDR3 contains 15 residues. Trimming removed 2 bases at V and 2 bases at J, with 10 bases between. In DNA form, the CDR3 reads TGTGCCAGCAGTGAATTCTCGGGTACTGGAAACACCATATATTTT. Its protein is CASSEFSGTGNTIYF.

The chain couples TRBV5-1 to TRBJ1-3; D is unclear. V gave up 0 bases and J gave up 2 bases, with 6 bases separating them. The CDR3 covers 14 residues. Per germline, CDR1 SGHRS and CDR2 YFSETQ. CDR3 protein: CASSLVRAGNTIYF. In DNA form, the CDR3 reads TGCGCCAGCAGCTTGGTTCGAGCTGGAAACACCATATATTTT.